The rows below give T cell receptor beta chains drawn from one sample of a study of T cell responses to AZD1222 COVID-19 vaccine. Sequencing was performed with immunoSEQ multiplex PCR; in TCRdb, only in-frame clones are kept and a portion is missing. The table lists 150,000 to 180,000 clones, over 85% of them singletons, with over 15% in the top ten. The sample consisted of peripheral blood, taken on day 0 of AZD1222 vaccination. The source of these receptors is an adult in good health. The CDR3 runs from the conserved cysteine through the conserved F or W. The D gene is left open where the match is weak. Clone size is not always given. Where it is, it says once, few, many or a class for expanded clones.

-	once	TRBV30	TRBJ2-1	TGTGCCTGGAGTTTAATTCACAATGAGCAGTTCTTC	CAWSLIHNEQFF
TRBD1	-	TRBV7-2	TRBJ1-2	TGTGCCAGTTCACGGACAGGCCTTAACTATGGCTACACCTTC	CASSRTGLNYGYTF
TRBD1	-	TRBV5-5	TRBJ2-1	TGTGCCAGCAGCTTGACAGGGGTCCTCTCCTACAATGAGCAGTTCTTC	CASSLTGVLSYNEQFF
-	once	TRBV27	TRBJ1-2	TGTGCCAGCAGTTTATCTGCCGGCCGCCTGGGCTACACCTTC	CASSLSAGRLGYTF
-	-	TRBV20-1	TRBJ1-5	TGCAGTGCTAGTTCCGGCCGGGGTCCCCAGCATTTT	CSASSGRGPQHF
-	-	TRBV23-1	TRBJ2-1	TGCGCCAGCAGTCGCACCGAGACCTCCACTCCGGGACTTAACTACAATGAGCAGTTCTTC	CASSRTETSTPGLNYNEQFF
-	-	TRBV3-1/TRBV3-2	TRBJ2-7	TGTGCCAGCAGCCAAGGGGCGGGCCCAGCTAACGAGCAGTACTTC	CASSQGAGPANEQYF
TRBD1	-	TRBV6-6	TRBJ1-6	TGTGCCAGCAGTTACTCGGGGCAGGGGGCATCACCCCTCCACTTT	CASSYSGQGASPLHF
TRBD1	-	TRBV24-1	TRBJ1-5	TGTGCCACCAGTGAAGCGGGACAGCTAAATCAGCCCCAGCATTTT	CATSEAGQLNQPQHF
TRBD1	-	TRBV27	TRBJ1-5	TGTGCCAGCAGTTTAGGGACAGGGGAGAGGAGTAGCAATCAGCCCCAGCATTTT	CASSLGTGERSSNQPQHF